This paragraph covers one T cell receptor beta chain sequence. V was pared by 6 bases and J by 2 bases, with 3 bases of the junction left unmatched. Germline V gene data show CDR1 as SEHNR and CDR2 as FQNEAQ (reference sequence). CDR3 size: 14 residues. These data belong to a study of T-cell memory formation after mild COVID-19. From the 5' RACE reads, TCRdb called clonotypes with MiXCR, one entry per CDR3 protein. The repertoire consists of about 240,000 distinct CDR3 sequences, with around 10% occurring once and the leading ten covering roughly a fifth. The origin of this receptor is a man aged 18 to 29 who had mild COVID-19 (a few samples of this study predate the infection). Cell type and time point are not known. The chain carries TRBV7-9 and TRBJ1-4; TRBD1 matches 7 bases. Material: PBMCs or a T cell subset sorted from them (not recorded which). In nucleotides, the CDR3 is TGTGCCAGCAGTTCGGGACAGACTAATGAAAAACTGTTTTTT. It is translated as CASSSGQTNEKLFF.